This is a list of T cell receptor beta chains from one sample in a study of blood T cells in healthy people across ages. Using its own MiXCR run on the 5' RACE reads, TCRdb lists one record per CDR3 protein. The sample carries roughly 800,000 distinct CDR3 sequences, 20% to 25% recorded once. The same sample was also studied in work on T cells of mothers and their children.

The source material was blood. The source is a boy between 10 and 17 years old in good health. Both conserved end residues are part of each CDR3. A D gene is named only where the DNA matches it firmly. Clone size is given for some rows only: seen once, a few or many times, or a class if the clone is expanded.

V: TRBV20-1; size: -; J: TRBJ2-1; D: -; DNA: TGCAGTGCTAGAGATCTCAGCGGGCCTAAGGATGAGCAGTTCTTC; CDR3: CSARDLSGPKDEQFF
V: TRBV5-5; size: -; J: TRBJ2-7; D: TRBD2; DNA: TGTGCCAGCAGCTCATCAATAGCGGGGAGCTCCTACGAGCAGTACTTC; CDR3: CASSSSIAGSSYEQYF
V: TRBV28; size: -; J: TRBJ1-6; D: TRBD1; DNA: TGTGCCAGCGGGGGACAGGGCATCGCAGCCCTCCACTTT; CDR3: CASGGQGIAALHF
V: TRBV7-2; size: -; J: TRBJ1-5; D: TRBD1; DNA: TGTGCCAGCAGCTTCTTTGGGACAGGGGGAAGCAATCAGCCCCAGCATTTT; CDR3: CASSFFGTGGSNQPQHF
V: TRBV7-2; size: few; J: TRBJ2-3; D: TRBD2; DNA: TGTGCCAGCAGCTTATTAGCGGGAGGGCCCTCTCGAGATACGCAGTATTTT; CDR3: CASSLLAGGPSRDTQYF
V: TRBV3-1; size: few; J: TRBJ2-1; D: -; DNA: TGTGCCAGCAGCCTAGCCCTTAGTGAAGATGAGCAGTTCTTC; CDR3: CASSLALSEDEQFF
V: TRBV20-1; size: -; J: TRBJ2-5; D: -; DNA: TGCAGTGCATATTCGGACTACCAAGAGACCCAGTACTTC; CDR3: CSAYSDYQETQYF
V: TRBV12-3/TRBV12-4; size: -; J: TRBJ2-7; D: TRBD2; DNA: TGTGCCAGCAGTTGGGCTAGCGGGAGCTCCTACGAGCAGTACTTC; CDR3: CASSWASGSSYEQYF
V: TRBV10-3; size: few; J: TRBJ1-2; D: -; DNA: TGTGCCATCAGTGAGTCTCCCATCGGGGACTATGGCTACACCTTC; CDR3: CAISESPIGDYGYTF
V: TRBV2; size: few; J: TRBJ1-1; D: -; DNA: TGTGCCAGCAGCGGACAGTGGAAAGACACTGAAGCTTTCTTT; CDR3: CASSGQWKDTEAFF
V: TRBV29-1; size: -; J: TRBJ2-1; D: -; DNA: TGCAGCGTTGACTGGGGGAATGAGCAGTTCTTC; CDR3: CSVDWGNEQFF
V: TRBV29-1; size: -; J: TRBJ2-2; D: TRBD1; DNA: TGCAGCGTAATGGACAGGGTGAACACCGGGGAGCTGTTTTTT; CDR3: CSVMDRVNTGELFF
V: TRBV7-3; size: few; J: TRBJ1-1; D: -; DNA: TGTGCCAGCAGCCCCGGTGGCAGGGGAGGGGTGGGAGAAGCTTTCTTT; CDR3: CASSPGGRGGVGEAFF
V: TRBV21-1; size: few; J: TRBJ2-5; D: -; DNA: TGTGCCAGCAGAGGCGGAGGCTGCGGGACCCAGTACTTC; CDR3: CASRGGGCGTQYF
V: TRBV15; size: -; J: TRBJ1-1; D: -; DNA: TGTGCCACCAGCAGAGATTTCGGCCGACCGAACACTGAAGCTTTCTTT; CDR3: CATSRDFGRPNTEAFF
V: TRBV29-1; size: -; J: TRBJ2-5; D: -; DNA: TGCAGCGTGACATTCACTAATCGAGAGACCCAGTACTTC; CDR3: CSVTFTNRETQYF
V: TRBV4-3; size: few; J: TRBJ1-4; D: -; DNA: TGCGCCAGCAGCCAAGAAGGGGATAATGAAAAACTGTTTTTT; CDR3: CASSQEGDNEKLFF
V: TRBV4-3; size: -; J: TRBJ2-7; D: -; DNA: TGCGCCAGCGGCTCCAGAGGGTACGAGCAGTACTTC; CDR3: CASGSRGYEQYF
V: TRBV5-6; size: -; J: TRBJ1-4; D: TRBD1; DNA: TGTGCCAGCAGCTTGTTGCGGACAGGGATCTCGAGACTGTTTTTT; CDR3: CASSLLRTGISRLFF
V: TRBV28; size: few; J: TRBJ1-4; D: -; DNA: TGTGCCAGCAGTCTCCTTGGGACATTGGAAAAACTGTTTTTT; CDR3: CASSLLGTLEKLFF
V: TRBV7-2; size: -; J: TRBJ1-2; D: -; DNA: TGTGCCAGCAGCCCCCGGAGAGGGCGCGACTATGGCTACACCTTC; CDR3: CASSPRRGRDYGYTF
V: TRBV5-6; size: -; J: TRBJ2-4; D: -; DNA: TGTGCCAGCAGCTTGGGGGCAGCAGCCAAAAACATTCAGTACTTC; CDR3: CASSLGAAAKNIQYF
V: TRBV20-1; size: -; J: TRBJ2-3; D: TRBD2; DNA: TGCAGTGCTTCCGGGACTAGCGGGAGTTTCGATACGCAGTATTTT; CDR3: CSASGTSGSFDTQYF
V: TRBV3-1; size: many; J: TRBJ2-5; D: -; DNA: TGTGCCAGCAGCCAAGAAGCGGAGACCCAGTACTTC; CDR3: CASSQEAETQYF
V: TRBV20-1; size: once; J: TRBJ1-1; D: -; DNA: TGCAGTGCTAGATTAGGGGAATCTGAAGCTTTCTTT; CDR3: CSARLGESEAFF
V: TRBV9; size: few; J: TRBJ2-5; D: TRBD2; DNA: TGTGCCAGCAGCGTAGAGCGGGGATCGTCCGAGACCCAGTACTTC; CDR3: CASSVERGSSETQYF
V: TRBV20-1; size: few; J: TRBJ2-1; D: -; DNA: TGCAGTGCTAGAGAAGGACCAAGCTCCTACAATGAGCAGTTCTTC; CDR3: CSAREGPSSYNEQFF
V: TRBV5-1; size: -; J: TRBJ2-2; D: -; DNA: TGCGCCAGCAGCTTGGACGGGGGACAGCTCGGGGACGGGGAGCTGTTTTTT; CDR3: CASSLDGGQLGDGELFF
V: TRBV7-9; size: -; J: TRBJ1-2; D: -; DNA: TGTGCCAGCAGCCCCGATCCGGAAGGGGCGCGGGGCTACACCTTC; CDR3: CASSPDPEGARGYTF
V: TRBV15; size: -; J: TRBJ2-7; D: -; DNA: TGTGCCACCAGCAGGGCCAGGGGATTAGCCTACGAGCAGTACTTC; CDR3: CATSRARGLAYEQYF
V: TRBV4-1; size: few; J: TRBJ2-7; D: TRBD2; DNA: TGCGCCAGCAGCCCGTTTAGCGGGAGGACCGACGAGCAGTACTTC; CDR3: CASSPFSGRTDEQYF
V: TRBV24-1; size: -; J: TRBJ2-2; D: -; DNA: TGTGCCACCAGTGAACGACCCGGGGAGCTGTTTTTT; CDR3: CATSERPGELFF
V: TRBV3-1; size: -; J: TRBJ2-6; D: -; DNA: TGTGCCAGCAGCGGACGCAGGGAAACTGGGGCCAACGTCCTGACTTTC; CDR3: CASSGRRETGANVLTF
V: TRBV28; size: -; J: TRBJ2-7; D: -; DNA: TGTGCCAGCAGGGGCGTAGGTACCTACGAGCGGTACTTC; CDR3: CASRGVGTYERYF
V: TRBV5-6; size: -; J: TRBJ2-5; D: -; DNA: TGTGCCAGCAGTGCCGGGAGGACCCAGTACTTC; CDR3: CASSAGRTQYF
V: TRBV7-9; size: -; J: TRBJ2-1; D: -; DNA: TGTGCCAGCAGCTTAGGGACTGGCGACAATGAGCAGTTCTTC; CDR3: CASSLGTGDNEQFF
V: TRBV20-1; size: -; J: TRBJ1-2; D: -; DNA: TGCAGTGCTAGTCCTAACTATGGCTACACCTTC; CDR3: CSASPNYGYTF
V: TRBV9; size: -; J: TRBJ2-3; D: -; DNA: TGTGCCAGCAGTTATGGGAGCACAGATACGCAGTATTTT; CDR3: CASSYGSTDTQYF
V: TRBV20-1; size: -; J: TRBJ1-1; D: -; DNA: TGCAGTGCTAGGGAGGGTACCTGGAACACTGAAGCTTTCTTT; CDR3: CSAREGTWNTEAFF
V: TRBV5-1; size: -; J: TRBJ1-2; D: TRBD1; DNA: TGCGCCAGCAGCCCCGAGACAGGGGTCAGAGTTTATGGCTACACCTTC; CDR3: CASSPETGVRVYGYTF
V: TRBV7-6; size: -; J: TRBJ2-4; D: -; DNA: TGTGCCAGTTCGGGTATGGAAAACATTCAGGACTTC; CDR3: CASSGMENIQDF
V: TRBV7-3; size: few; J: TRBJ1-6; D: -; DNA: TGTGCCAGCAGCCTTCTAGGCGGGTCAAATTCACCCCTCCACTTT; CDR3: CASSLLGGSNSPLHF
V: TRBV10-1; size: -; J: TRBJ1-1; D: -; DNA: TGCGCCAGCAGTGAGTGTTGGTTCCACAAGAGGAACACTGAAGCTTTCTTT; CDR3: CASSECWFHKRNTEAFF
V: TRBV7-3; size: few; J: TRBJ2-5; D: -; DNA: TGTGCCAGCAGCATTGCCTCTTGGGAGACCCAGTACTTC; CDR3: CASSIASWETQYF